The 4 T cell receptor beta chains below come from one sample, sequenced in a study of T cells in tuberculosis. Libraries were prepared by immunoSEQ multiplex PCR; TCRdb keeps only in-frame clonotypes and omits some of them. The sample includes more than 9,000 clones, around 94% of them seen just once. What was sequenced was PBMCs. These receptors were taken from an adult with tuberculosis.

This chain uses TRBV5-1 with TRBJ1-2; TRBD1 aligns across 10 bases. J was trimmed by 8 bases and V by 6 bases; bases with no gene match: 10. This CDR3 comprises 14 residues. CDR1 and CDR2 (germline): SGHRS, YFSETQ. The CDR3 DNA reads TGCGCCAGCAAGACCTGGGACAGGGGAGAAGGCTACACCTTC. This gives the protein CASKTWDRGEGYTF.

The chain links TRBV9 to TRBJ2-7, with D possibly matching TRBD2 (5 bases). CDR3 size: 15 residues. Germline-derived CDR1 and CDR2 are SGDLS and YYNGEE. V was trimmed by 0 bases and J by 7 bases, leaving 17 bases between them. CDR3 sequence reads: CASSVGNPLPGEQYF. The CDR3 region has the DNA TGTGCCAGCAGCGTAGGTAACCCTCTGCCGGGGGAGCAGTACTTC.

The genes are TRBV6-6 and TRBJ1-3, with D tentatively TRBD1 (5 bases). The CDR3 has 15 amino acids. Germline CDR1 reads MNHNY; CDR2 reads SVGAGI (reference sequence). Trimming shortened V by 11 bases and J by 0 bases, and 17 bases separated the two germline ends. In DNA, the CDR3 is TGTGCCTCCTCATGGGGGAGGATCTCTGGAAACACCATATATTTT. Its protein is CASSWGRISGNTIYF.

This clone was detected only a few times. This chain uses TRBV30 with TRBJ2-5, with D perhaps TRBD2 (5 bases). V was clipped by 1 base and J by 5 bases, with 5 bases between them. CDR1 is GTSNPN, CDR2 SVGIG, per germline (reference sequence). The CDR3 covers 11 residues. This chain's CDR3 is CAWSGGETQYF. Written as DNA, the CDR3 is TGTGCCTGGAGTGGCGGGGAGACCCAGTACTTC.